These T cell receptor beta chains were read from a single sample in a study of T cells after yellow fever vaccination. From the 5' RACE reads, TCRdb called clonotypes with MiXCR, one entry per CDR3 protein. Of 500,000 to 650,000 distinct CDR3 sequences listed, approximately 13% are singletons. Source: PBMCs, taken on the day of the yellow fever booster vaccination. The source of these receptors is a man under 40 who received the YFV17D yellow fever vaccine. The CDR3 runs from the conserved cysteine through the conserved F or W. The order of the fields is J gene, clone size, V gene, D gene, CDR3 DNA, CDR3 protein. D genes are given only for firm matches. Not all rows give a size; the values are once, few, many and, for expanded clones, a class.

J gene: TRBJ2-1
clone size: few
V gene: TRBV19
D gene: TRBD2
CDR3 DNA: TGTGCCAGTAGTACCCCGGGACTAGTCTCTAATGAGCAGTTCTTC
CDR3 protein: CASSTPGLVSNEQFF

J gene: TRBJ2-7
clone size: few
V gene: TRBV20-1
D gene: NA
CDR3 DNA: TGCAGTGCTAGTGATTTAGTGGGAAGCTCCTACGAGCAGTACTTC
CDR3 protein: CSASDLVGSSYEQYF

J gene: TRBJ2-5
clone size: NA
V gene: TRBV20-1
D gene: NA
CDR3 DNA: TGCAGTGCTTCCAAACCCACATCTGAAGACGAGACCCAGTACTTC
CDR3 protein: CSASKPTSEDETQYF

J gene: TRBJ2-3
clone size: NA
V gene: TRBV6-2/TRBV6-3
D gene: TRBD2
CDR3 DNA: TGTGCCAGCAGCAGCGGACTAGACCCAAATACGCAGTATTTT
CDR3 protein: CASSSGLDPNTQYF

J gene: TRBJ1-2
clone size: NA
V gene: TRBV6-1
D gene: NA
CDR3 DNA: TGTGCCAGCAGAGAGACAGGCCGCAACTACGGCTACACCTTC
CDR3 protein: CASRETGRNYGYTF

J gene: TRBJ1-6
clone size: few
V gene: TRBV18
D gene: NA
CDR3 DNA: TGTGCCAGCTCACCCCGGGACGCCTCCGATAATTCACCCCTCCACTTT
CDR3 protein: CASSPRDASDNSPLHF

J gene: TRBJ1-2
clone size: NA
V gene: TRBV5-4
D gene: TRBD1
CDR3 DNA: TGTGCCAGCAGCAATGACCTGACAGGGGCGAGTGGCTACACCTTC
CDR3 protein: CASSNDLTGASGYTF

J gene: TRBJ2-1
clone size: few
V gene: TRBV20-1
D gene: TRBD2
CDR3 DNA: TGCAGTGCTACCCCTTTGGCTAGCGGGGCGGCCAATGAGCAGTTCTTC
CDR3 protein: CSATPLASGAANEQFF

J gene: TRBJ1-2
clone size: NA
V gene: TRBV7-8
D gene: NA
CDR3 DNA: TGTGCCAGCAGACTCCAGGGTTTTGGAGATGGCTACACCTTC
CDR3 protein: CASRLQGFGDGYTF

J gene: TRBJ2-2
clone size: NA
V gene: TRBV6-1
D gene: TRBD1
CDR3 DNA: TGTGCCAGCAGTGAATACAGGGGGCGTGCCGGGGAGCTGTTTTTT
CDR3 protein: CASSEYRGRAGELFF

J gene: TRBJ1-5
clone size: NA
V gene: TRBV6-7
D gene: NA
CDR3 DNA: TGTGCCAGCAGTTACGATGCGCGGTATAGCAATCAGCCCCAGCATTTT
CDR3 protein: CASSYDARYSNQPQHF

J gene: TRBJ2-3
clone size: many
V gene: TRBV7-9
D gene: NA
CDR3 DNA: TGTGCCAGCATGGGGGGCCCCACAGATACGCAGTATTTT
CDR3 protein: CASMGGPTDTQYF

J gene: TRBJ2-1
clone size: NA
V gene: TRBV27
D gene: NA
CDR3 DNA: TGTGCCAGCAGTCCCCCCCTCGGAGCGAGTACCTACAATGAGCAGTTCTTC
CDR3 protein: CASSPPLGASTYNEQFF

J gene: TRBJ2-7
clone size: few
V gene: TRBV2
D gene: NA
CDR3 DNA: TGTGCCAGCAGTGAAGCGCTTCGGGGGACCCCTTTCTACGAGCAGTACTTC
CDR3 protein: CASSEALRGTPFYEQYF

J gene: TRBJ2-3
clone size: few
V gene: TRBV20-1
D gene: TRBD2
CDR3 DNA: TGCAGTGCAGAGCAGGGACTAGCGGGTTTGGATACGCAGTATTTT
CDR3 protein: CSAEQGLAGLDTQYF

J gene: TRBJ2-7
clone size: few
V gene: TRBV30
D gene: NA
CDR3 DNA: TGTGCCTGGAGTGGGGGCCTAGACGAGCAGTACTTC
CDR3 protein: CAWSGGLDEQYF

J gene: TRBJ2-5
clone size: few
V gene: TRBV20-1
D gene: NA
CDR3 DNA: TGCAGTGCTACTCCCGGGGAGACCCAGTACTTC
CDR3 protein: CSATPGETQYF

J gene: TRBJ2-1
clone size: few
V gene: TRBV7-2
D gene: NA
CDR3 DNA: TGTGCCAGCAGTTTAGGGGGAGGGACTCAGTACAATGAGCAGTTCTTC
CDR3 protein: CASSLGGGTQYNEQFF

J gene: TRBJ1-5
clone size: NA
V gene: TRBV27
D gene: TRBD1
CDR3 DNA: TGCGCCAGCAGTTTGCGGGGGACAGGGGTATTTCAGCCCCAGCATTTT
CDR3 protein: CASSLRGTGVFQPQHF

J gene: TRBJ2-7
clone size: many
V gene: TRBV28
D gene: TRBD1
CDR3 DNA: TGTGCCAGCAAAAGACAGGGGGGTCCCTACGAGCAGTACTTC
CDR3 protein: CASKRQGGPYEQYF

J gene: TRBJ2-5
clone size: few
V gene: TRBV19
D gene: TRBD2
CDR3 DNA: TGTGCCAGTAGTATGATTAGCGGGAGCCCCGGAGGGGAGACCCAGTACTTC
CDR3 protein: CASSMISGSPGGETQYF

J gene: TRBJ2-1
clone size: NA
V gene: TRBV20-1
D gene: NA
CDR3 DNA: TGCAGTGCCCACGCCCTAGCGCTTTCCTACAATGAGCAGTTCTTC
CDR3 protein: CSAHALALSYNEQFF

J gene: TRBJ1-3
clone size: few
V gene: TRBV5-1
D gene: TRBD1
CDR3 DNA: TGCGCCAGCAGCTTGGTAGGACAGGCTTTTGGAAACACCATATATTTT
CDR3 protein: CASSLVGQAFGNTIYF

J gene: TRBJ1-1
clone size: NA
V gene: TRBV24-1
D gene: NA
CDR3 DNA: TGTGCCACCATCGGGACCGGGGGCACTGAAGCTTTCTTT
CDR3 protein: CATIGTGGTEAFF

J gene: TRBJ2-2
clone size: many
V gene: TRBV5-1
D gene: NA
CDR3 DNA: TGCGCCAGCAGCTACATACAGGGTTTCACCGGGGAGCTGTTTTTT
CDR3 protein: CASSYIQGFTGELFF

J gene: TRBJ2-7
clone size: many
V gene: TRBV30
D gene: NA
CDR3 DNA: TGTGCCTGGACCCGGGCGGGAAAAACCTCCTACGAGCAGTACTTC
CDR3 protein: CAWTRAGKTSYEQYF

J gene: TRBJ1-2
clone size: NA
V gene: TRBV5-1
D gene: NA
CDR3 DNA: TGCGCCAGCAGCCGGGCAGCTACCTGGGATGGCTACACCTTC
CDR3 protein: CASSRAATWDGYTF

J gene: TRBJ2-7
clone size: NA
V gene: TRBV11-2
D gene: NA
CDR3 DNA: TGTGCCAGCAGCCCCGGGGCGATGGTCGAGCAGTACTTC
CDR3 protein: CASSPGAMVEQYF